A single sample is the source of the 19 T cell receptor beta chains below, sequenced in a study of T cell responses to AZD1222 COVID-19 vaccine. Sequenced by immunoSEQ multiplex PCR; TCRdb stores in-frame clones only, minus some. The data contain roughly 110,000 clones, around 90% of them singletons. Here the sequenced sample was peripheral blood, taken on day 0 of AZD1222 vaccination. The source of these receptors is an adult in good health.

The rearrangement uses TRBV27 and TRBJ1-5; 9 nucleotides match TRBD1. Germline lookup yields CDR1 MNHEY and CDR2 SMNVEV (reference sequence). V lost 6 bases to trimming and J lost 3 bases; unmatched junction nucleotides: 0. The CDR3 covers 13 residues. The CDR3 region has the DNA TGTGCCAGCAGACAGGGGGCCAATCAGCCCCAGCATTTT. This codes for CASRQGANQPQHF.

V and J are TRBV7-6 and TRBJ2-1, with TRBD2 matching over 10 bases. J was trimmed by 7 bases and V by 5 bases; bases with no gene match: 8. The CDR3 covers 15 residues. Germline V gives CDR1 SGHVS, CDR2 FNYEAQ. The CDR3 bases are TGTGCCAGCAGCCCGATAGCGGGGGGCGGGAATGAGCAGTTCTTC. It codes for CASSPIAGGGNEQFF.

The chain joins TRBV4-1 to TRBJ1-6; 9 bases map to TRBD1. This CDR3 contains 16 residues. V lost 4 bases to trimming and J lost 7 bases; unmatched junction nucleotides: 8. Germline CDR1 reads MGHRA; CDR2 reads YSYEKL. CDR3 bases: TGCGCCAGCAGCCTACAGGAAGGGACAGGGAATTCACCCCTCCACTTT. Amino acid sequence: CASSLQEGTGNSPLHF.

This chain joins TRBV6-5 and TRBJ2-7; the D call may be TRBD1 or TRBD2 (6 bases each). This CDR3 has 12 residues. The germline gives CDR1 MNHEY, CDR2 SVGAGI. V was cut by 5 bases and J by 6 bases, with 11 bases left in between. The CDR3, as DNA: TGTGCCAGCAGTCGACTAGGGGGCGAGCAGTACTTC. It is translated as CASSRLGGEQYF.

A single count supports this clone. The rearrangement uses TRBV3-1 (or the pseudogene TRBV3-2) and TRBJ2-7, with D possibly being TRBD1 (6 bases). Trimming removed 1 base from V and 9 bases from J, with 10 bases in between. Germline assignment: CDR1 LGHDT and CDR2 YNNKEL (reference sequence). The CDR3 has 12 amino acids. Here the CDR3 reads CASSQAQGGQYF. Written as DNA, the CDR3 is TGTGCCAGCAGCCAAGCCCAAGGGGGGCAGTACTTC.

V usage is TRBV4-3 and J usage is TRBJ2-1; D not resolved. CDR1 is LGHNA and CDR2 is YSLEER in the germline V gene. The CDR3 has 16 amino acids. Trimming left V 1 base short and J 3 bases short, with 13 bases between. The CDR3 DNA reads TGCGCCAGCAGCCAAGTTGGAAGCATCCACTACAATGAGCAGTTCTTC. As protein: CASSQVGSIHYNEQFF.

This chain uses TRBV27 with TRBJ1-5; a possible D gene is TRBD1 (6 bases). The CDR3 length is 15 residues. Trimming cost V 6 bases and J 0 bases, with 12 bases left between them. Germline values: CDR1 MNHEY, CDR2 SMNVEV (reference sequence). The CDR3 spells CASRPQGISNQPQHF. Here the CDR3 DNA reads TGTGCCAGCAGACCCCAGGGGATTAGCAATCAGCCCCAGCATTTT.

The V gene is TRBV4-3, the J gene TRBJ2-7, with 8 bases fitting TRBD1. Trimming cost V 0 bases and J 5 bases; bases outside gene matches: 9. This CDR3 contains 16 residues. Germline V CDR1 and CDR2: LGHNA, YSLEER. CDR3 in DNA: TGCGCCAGCAGCCAAGAGGGAAGGACAGGGATCGACGAGCAGTACTTC. This gives the protein CASSQEGRTGIDEQYF.

The rearrangement uses TRBV12-3 or TRBV12-4 and TRBJ1-2, with D uncertain. The CDR3 is made up of 12 amino acids. V gave up 7 bases and J gave up 4 bases, with 10 bases separating them. This CDR3 is CASNPTGYGYTF. CDR3 DNA sequence: TGTGCCAGCAACCCCACGGGCTATGGCTACACCTTC.

V gene TRBV4-3 combines with J gene TRBJ2-7; D remains unclear. Trimming stripped 0 bases from V and 3 bases from J, with 12 bases between. The CDR3 has 15 residues. Germline lookup yields CDR1 LGHNA and CDR2 YSLEER. CDR3 residues: CASSQDMTQSYEQYF. The CDR3 DNA reads as TGCGCCAGCAGCCAAGATATGACTCAAAGCTACGAGCAGTACTTC.

This chain links TRBV27 with TRBJ2-4; a weak D match, TRBD1 (5 bases). Germline CDR1 and CDR2: MNHEY and SMNVEV (reference sequence). V was cut by 4 bases and J by 8 bases, with 21 bases left in between. The CDR3 has 16 amino acids. The CDR3 bases are TGTGCCAGCAGTTCGCACGCCAACCAGGGTGTTTACATTCAGTACTTC. Residues: CASSSHANQGVYIQYF.

This chain links TRBV12-3 or TRBV12-4 with TRBJ1-1, with TRBD1 as a possible D gene (6 bases). V was pared by 3 bases and J by 11 bases, with 10 bases between. CDR3 length: 11 amino acids. The CDR3 loop is CASSLWGAAFF. The CDR3 region has the DNA TGTGCCAGCAGTTTGTGGGGGGCGGCTTTCTTT.

The chain employs TRBV6-2 or TRBV6-3 and TRBJ1-1, with 8 bases matching TRBD1. The CDR3 is made up of 11 amino acids. With 4 bases clipped from V and 10 bases from J, the junction kept 2 bases outside the gene matches. The germline CDR1 and CDR2 sequences are MNHEY and SVGEGT. The CDR3 spells CASSFGQGAFF. CDR3 bases: TGTGCCAGCAGTTTTGGACAGGGAGCTTTCTTT.

The rearrangement links TRBV4-1 to TRBJ2-1; perhaps TRBD1 as D (6 bases). Trimming took 3 bases from V and 2 from J, leaving 14 bases between them. Germline lookup yields CDR1 MGHRA and CDR2 YSYEKL. This CDR3 contains 16 residues. The chain's CDR3 is CASSHGRQATYNEQFF. In DNA, the CDR3 is TGCGCCAGCAGCCATGGCCGACAGGCTACCTACAATGAGCAGTTCTTC.

The chain links TRBV5-1 to TRBJ2-5; 7 nucleotides match TRBD1. CDR1 and CDR2 from the germline V gene are SGHRS and YFSETQ. V shed 4 bases, J shed 5 bases, and the junction held 8 bases outside the gene matches. This CDR3 has 14 residues. The CDR3 DNA reads TGCGCCAGCAGCCTTCAGGGGGTCGACGAGACCCAGTACTTC. Its protein product is CASSLQGVDETQYF. Based on the CDR3 plus reference TRBV5-1 and TRBJ2-5, the full variable domain is KAGVTQTPRYLIKTRGQQVTLSCSPISGHRSVSWYQQTPGQGLQFLFEYFSETQRNKGNFPGRFSGRQFSNSRSEMNVSTLELGDSALYLCASSLQGVDETQYFGPGTRLLVL.

This chain links TRBV7-6 with TRBJ2-1, with D hard to call. Germline V gives CDR1 SGHVS, CDR2 FNYEAQ. V was clipped by 2 bases and J by 2 bases, with 10 bases between them. The CDR3 loop spans 15 amino acids. The CDR3 DNA is TGTGCCAGCAGCTTATCTCAGGCCACCTACAATGAGCAGTTCTTC. Translated, it gives CASSLSQATYNEQFF. The variable domain in full, with the rest retrieved from reference TRBV7-6 and TRBJ2-1, is GAGVSQSPRYKVTKRGQDVALRCDPISGHVSLYWYRQALGQGPEFLTYFNYEAQQDKSGLPNDRFSAERPEGSISTLTIQRTEQRDSAMYRCASSLSQATYNEQFFGPGTRLTVL.

This chain links TRBV5-5 with TRBJ2-3, with unresolved D. This CDR3 spans 13 amino acids. CDR1 is SGHKS and CDR2 is YYEKEE in the germline V gene (reference sequence). V was clipped by 6 bases and J by 2 bases, with 10 bases between them. CDR3 DNA sequence: TGTGCCAGCACCACGACAAACACAGATACGCAGTATTTT. Its translation: CASTTTNTDTQYF.

This chain links TRBV7-2 with TRBJ2-7; D gene uncertain. The CDR3 extends over 13 amino acids. V gave up 1 base and J gave up 1 base, with 5 bases separating them. Germline CDR1 SGHTA, CDR2 FQGNSA. CDR3 amino acids: CASSLGESYEQYF. The CDR3 nucleotides are TGTGCCAGCAGCTTAGGCGAATCCTACGAGCAGTACTTC.

The rearrangement joins TRBV5-1 to TRBJ2-5; 10 nucleotides match TRBD2. Germline V gene sequence: CDR1 SGHRS, CDR2 YFSETQ. V dropped 5 bases and J dropped 1; count of bases not matched to a gene: 8. The CDR3 has 16 amino acids. The CDR3 reads CASSFAGLAIQETQYF. The CDR3 DNA is TGCGCCAGCAGTTTTGCGGGACTAGCGATCCAAGAGACCCAGTACTTC.